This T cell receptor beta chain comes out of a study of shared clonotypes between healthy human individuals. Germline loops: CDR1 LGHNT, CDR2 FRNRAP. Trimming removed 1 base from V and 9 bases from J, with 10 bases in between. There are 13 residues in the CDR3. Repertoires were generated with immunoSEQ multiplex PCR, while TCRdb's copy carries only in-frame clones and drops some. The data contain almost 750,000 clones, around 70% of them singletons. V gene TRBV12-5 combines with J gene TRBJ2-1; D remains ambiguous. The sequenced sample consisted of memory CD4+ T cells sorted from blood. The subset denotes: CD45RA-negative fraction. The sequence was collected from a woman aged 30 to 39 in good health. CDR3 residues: CASGLGRRGEQFF. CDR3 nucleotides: TGTGCTAGTGGTTTGGGCCGGCGTGGTGAGCAGTTCTTC.